What follows describes a single T cell receptor beta chain. Its antigen is not known. The data belong to a study of identifying expanded T cells in peripheral blood. Method: immunoSEQ multiplex PCR; TCRdb's copy keeps in-frame clones and lacks some. The sample has about 91,000 clones; 70% to 90% are singletons. Study-wide findings and caveats: Differentially abundant clones: about 1.2 between replicates, about 15 at two to three weeks, approximately 19 at four. Variance in clone template counts between approximately two-week samples significantly increased with total template count across all healthy donors.

The sequenced sample was blood. This clonotype originated in a person between 18 and 69 years old in good health.

As DNA, the CDR3 is TGTGCCAGCAGCCTCGGACAGGGGTTCTCTCCTGGAAACACCATATATTTT. Protein: CASSLGQGFSPGNTIYF. V and J are TRBV9 and TRBJ1-3; TRBD1 matches at 9 bases. The CDR3 sequence is 17 residues long. Looked up from germline, CDR1 is SGDLS and CDR2 is YYNGEE. With V trimmed by 4 bases and J by 2 bases, 10 bases remained unmatched.